Listed below are T cell receptor beta chains from one sample, sequenced in a study of early T cells in non-severe SARS-CoV-2 infection. MiXCR was run by TCRdb on the 5' RACE reads, yielding one entry per CDR3 protein. The sample holds about 29,000 distinct CDR3 sequences; 4.4% are singletons and the top ten take about an eighth. Sequenced sample: whole blood. These receptors were collected from an adult who was a healthcare worker with PCR-confirmed SARS-CoV-2 infection or an uninfected control (not recorded which). Both conserved end residues are part of each CDR3. The D gene is left open where the match is weak. Clone size is given for some rows only: seen once, a few or many times, or a class if the clone is expanded.

clone_size: many
d_call: TRBD2
j_call: TRBJ2-1
v_call: TRBV6-2/TRBV6-3
cdr3_nt: TGTGCCAGCAGTTACAGCACTAGCGGGAGGGCCGACAATGAGCAGTTCTTC
cdr3_aa: CASSYSTSGRADNEQFF

clone_size: many
d_call: TRBD2
j_call: TRBJ2-1
v_call: TRBV7-9
cdr3_nt: TGTGCCAGCAGTCGAGGTACCGGGAGGCCATACAATGAGCAGTTCTTC
cdr3_aa: CASSRGTGRPYNEQFF

clone_size: many
d_call: .
j_call: TRBJ2-1
v_call: TRBV10-3
cdr3_nt: TGTGCCATCAGTGAGTCTACGCGGTTCACGAGAAGCTCCTACAATGAGCAGTTCTTC
cdr3_aa: CAISESTRFTRSSYNEQFF

clone_size: many
d_call: .
j_call: TRBJ2-7
v_call: TRBV4-1
cdr3_nt: TGCGCCAGCAGCCAAATCGGAGCGGATTCCTACGAGCAGTACTTC
cdr3_aa: CASSQIGADSYEQYF

clone_size: many
d_call: .
j_call: TRBJ2-7
v_call: TRBV12-3/TRBV12-4
cdr3_nt: TGTGCCAGCAGTTTGCCGGGACACTCCTACGAGCAGTACTTC
cdr3_aa: CASSLPGHSYEQYF

clone_size: many
d_call: TRBD1
j_call: TRBJ2-1
v_call: TRBV4-3
cdr3_nt: TGCGCCAGCAGCCAACTTACAGGGGGCCCCACTAATGAGCAGTTCTTC
cdr3_aa: CASSQLTGGPTNEQFF

clone_size: .
d_call: TRBD2
j_call: TRBJ2-1
v_call: TRBV7-9
cdr3_nt: TGTGCCAGCAGCAGTAGCGGGAGAAACTACAATGAGCAGTTCTTC
cdr3_aa: CASSSSGRNYNEQFF

clone_size: many
d_call: TRBD1
j_call: TRBJ2-7
v_call: TRBV18
cdr3_nt: TGTGCCAGCTCACCCAGAGGACAGGGGTACTACGAGCAGTACTTC
cdr3_aa: CASSPRGQGYYEQYF

clone_size: many
d_call: TRBD2
j_call: TRBJ2-7
v_call: TRBV2
cdr3_nt: TGTGCCAGCAGGACCGGGACTAGCGCATACGAGCAGTACTTC
cdr3_aa: CASRTGTSAYEQYF

clone_size: many
d_call: TRBD1
j_call: TRBJ1-2
v_call: TRBV10-3
cdr3_nt: TGTGCCATCAGTGAACGACAGGGGGCCTATGGCTACACCTTC
cdr3_aa: CAISERQGAYGYTF

clone_size: .
d_call: .
j_call: TRBJ1-6
v_call: TRBV18
cdr3_nt: TGTGCCAGCTCAACGGATGAGGATTCACCCCTCCACTTT
cdr3_aa: CASSTDEDSPLHF

clone_size: many
d_call: .
j_call: TRBJ2-1
v_call: TRBV19
cdr3_nt: TGTGCCAGTAGCACCTCGGGCGGGGACGGTGAGCAGTTCTTC
cdr3_aa: CASSTSGGDGEQFF

clone_size: many
d_call: TRBD1
j_call: TRBJ1-1
v_call: TRBV18
cdr3_nt: TGTGCCAGCTCTCCTGGGACAGAGAACACTGAAGCTTTCTTT
cdr3_aa: CASSPGTENTEAFF

clone_size: many
d_call: TRBD2
j_call: TRBJ2-1
v_call: TRBV29-1
cdr3_nt: TGCAGCGTAGATAGCGGGAGGGCCGGGAATGAGCAGTTCTTC
cdr3_aa: CSVDSGRAGNEQFF

clone_size: .
d_call: .
j_call: TRBJ2-2
v_call: TRBV7-8
cdr3_nt: TGTGCCAGCAGCTCCGACAGGAACACCGGGGAGCTGTTTTTT
cdr3_aa: CASSSDRNTGELFF

clone_size: many
d_call: TRBD2
j_call: TRBJ2-5
v_call: TRBV7-6
cdr3_nt: TGTGCCAGCAGACGGAGCGGGAGTTCCCAAGAGACCCAGTACTTC
cdr3_aa: CASRRSGSSQETQYF

clone_size: many
d_call: .
j_call: TRBJ2-7
v_call: TRBV19
cdr3_nt: TGTGCCAGTAGTACCGGACACCAGAGCTCCTACGAGCAGTACTTC
cdr3_aa: CASSTGHQSSYEQYF

clone_size: .
d_call: .
j_call: TRBJ2-1
v_call: TRBV7-9
cdr3_nt: TGTGCCAGCAGCGGGGATGAGCAGTTCTTC
cdr3_aa: CASSGDEQFF

clone_size: many
d_call: TRBD2
j_call: TRBJ2-5
v_call: TRBV5-1
cdr3_nt: TGCGCCAGCAGCCGGAGTAGCGGGAGGGCGCGGGAGACCCAGTACTTC
cdr3_aa: CASSRSSGRARETQYF

clone_size: many
d_call: TRBD2
j_call: TRBJ2-3
v_call: TRBV7-2
cdr3_nt: TGTGCCAGCAGCTTGGGCGGGAGGAAGACAGATACGCAGTATTTT
cdr3_aa: CASSLGGRKTDTQYF

clone_size: many
d_call: .
j_call: TRBJ2-5
v_call: TRBV7-9
cdr3_nt: TGTGCCAGCAGCTTATCCGCGGCGGGCCCACGTCAAGAGACCCAGTACTTC
cdr3_aa: CASSLSAAGPRQETQYF

clone_size: many
d_call: .
j_call: TRBJ2-7
v_call: TRBV29-1
cdr3_nt: TGCAGCGTTGAACGGCAGGACGGGTACGAGCAGTACTTC
cdr3_aa: CSVERQDGYEQYF

clone_size: many
d_call: .
j_call: TRBJ2-5
v_call: TRBV29-1
cdr3_nt: TGCAGCGTTGACAGGGAAGGCCAAGAGACCCAGTACTTC
cdr3_aa: CSVDREGQETQYF

clone_size: medium-sized
d_call: TRBD2
j_call: TRBJ2-1
v_call: TRBV29-1
cdr3_nt: TGCAGCGCACGGACTAGCGGCCTCTCCTACAATGAGCAGTTCTTC
cdr3_aa: CSARTSGLSYNEQFF

clone_size: many
d_call: .
j_call: TRBJ2-1
v_call: TRBV4-2
cdr3_nt: TGTGCCAGCAGCCAAGATATCGGATTTGAGCAGTTCTTC
cdr3_aa: CASSQDIGFEQFF

clone_size: many
d_call: .
j_call: TRBJ2-2
v_call: TRBV7-2
cdr3_nt: TGTGCCAGCAGCCTCCTCGGGGCGAACACCGGGGAGCTGTTTTTT
cdr3_aa: CASSLLGANTGELFF

clone_size: many
d_call: .
j_call: TRBJ2-7
v_call: TRBV5-1
cdr3_nt: TGCGCCAGCAGCTTGGTGACAGCGCCCGGCTACGAGCAGTACTTC
cdr3_aa: CASSLVTAPGYEQYF

clone_size: many
d_call: TRBD2
j_call: TRBJ2-4
v_call: TRBV12-3/TRBV12-4
cdr3_nt: TGTGCCAGCAGTCGGGGGGGTCTAGCCAAAAACATTCAGTACTTC
cdr3_aa: CASSRGGLAKNIQYF

clone_size: few
d_call: TRBD2
j_call: TRBJ2-1
v_call: TRBV6-1
cdr3_nt: TGTGCCAGCAGTAATGGACTAGCGGGACTCAATGAGCAGTTCTTC
cdr3_aa: CASSNGLAGLNEQFF

clone_size: many
d_call: .
j_call: TRBJ1-1
v_call: TRBV25-1
cdr3_nt: TGTGCCAGCACAGGGACCGGGGGCACTGAAGCTTTCTTT
cdr3_aa: CASTGTGGTEAFF

clone_size: many
d_call: .
j_call: TRBJ2-1
v_call: TRBV20-1
cdr3_nt: TGCAGTGCTGAGGGGCAGAACTACAATGAGCAGTTCTTC
cdr3_aa: CSAEGQNYNEQFF

clone_size: many
d_call: TRBD1
j_call: TRBJ2-1
v_call: TRBV29-1
cdr3_nt: TGCAGCGTTGATCCCCGGGACAGTAGCTCCTACAATGAGCAGTTCTTC
cdr3_aa: CSVDPRDSSSYNEQFF

clone_size: few
d_call: .
j_call: TRBJ1-2
v_call: TRBV20-1
cdr3_nt: TGCAGTGCTAGAGATCCGGTACAGGATGGCTACACCTTC
cdr3_aa: CSARDPVQDGYTF

clone_size: few
d_call: TRBD2
j_call: TRBJ2-2
v_call: TRBV7-8
cdr3_nt: TGTGCCAGCAGCCACAGTAGCGGGAGGGCGAACACCGGGGAGCTGTTTTTT
cdr3_aa: CASSHSSGRANTGELFF

clone_size: many
d_call: TRBD1
j_call: TRBJ1-1
v_call: TRBV20-1
cdr3_nt: TGCAGTGCCGCGGGACAGCTCGTATCGAACACTGAAGCTTTCTTT
cdr3_aa: CSAAGQLVSNTEAFF

clone_size: .
d_call: .
j_call: TRBJ1-4
v_call: TRBV5-1
cdr3_nt: TGCGCCAGCAGCTTAAGGGGAAGTGGCGAAAAACTGTTTTTT
cdr3_aa: CASSLRGSGEKLFF

clone_size: many
d_call: .
j_call: TRBJ2-7
v_call: TRBV20-1
cdr3_nt: TGCAGTGCTGCAGGGCATACCTACGAGCAGTACTTC
cdr3_aa: CSAAGHTYEQYF

clone_size: many
d_call: TRBD2
j_call: TRBJ2-1
v_call: TRBV4-3
cdr3_nt: TGCGCCAGCAGCCAAGACCTAGCGGGAGTTCGTTTCAGTGGTAGAGAGGATGAGCAGTTCTTC
cdr3_aa: CASSQDLAGVRFSGREDEQFF

clone_size: many
d_call: TRBD1
j_call: TRBJ2-7
v_call: TRBV18
cdr3_nt: TGTGCCAGCTCACCGGGACAGGGGGACGAGCAGTACTTC
cdr3_aa: CASSPGQGDEQYF

clone_size: many
d_call: .
j_call: TRBJ2-5
v_call: TRBV29-1
cdr3_nt: TGCAGCGTTGAAAGGGGAGAGACCCAGTACTTC
cdr3_aa: CSVERGETQYF

clone_size: many
d_call: TRBD1
j_call: TRBJ2-1
v_call: TRBV7-2
cdr3_nt: TGTGCCAGCAGCTGGGGACAGGGGGATGGTGAGCAGTTCTTC
cdr3_aa: CASSWGQGDGEQFF

clone_size: many
d_call: .
j_call: TRBJ2-1
v_call: TRBV19
cdr3_nt: TGTGCCAGTAGTATCTTGACTAATGAGCAGTTCTTC
cdr3_aa: CASSILTNEQFF

clone_size: many
d_call: TRBD1
j_call: TRBJ1-1
v_call: TRBV11-3
cdr3_nt: TGTGCCAGCAGCTTAGGCGGGACAGGTCTATACACTGAAGCTTTCTTT
cdr3_aa: CASSLGGTGLYTEAFF

clone_size: many
d_call: .
j_call: TRBJ1-5
v_call: TRBV6-1
cdr3_nt: TGTGCCAGCAGTGATATGATCCCCGGGGCCAGCGGGTATAGCAATCAGCCCCAGCATTTT
cdr3_aa: CASSDMIPGASGYSNQPQHF

clone_size: many
d_call: .
j_call: TRBJ2-1
v_call: TRBV10-3
cdr3_nt: TGTGCCATCCGAGTACTAGGTACCTACAATGAGCAGTTCTTC
cdr3_aa: CAIRVLGTYNEQFF

clone_size: many
d_call: .
j_call: TRBJ2-7
v_call: TRBV13
cdr3_nt: TGTGCCAGCAGAGCCCGGGGAAGTACCTACGAGCAGTACTTC
cdr3_aa: CASRARGSTYEQYF

clone_size: .
d_call: TRBD2
j_call: TRBJ2-3
v_call: TRBV4-3
cdr3_nt: TGCGCCAGCAGCCAAAACCTATTACTAGCGGGATCGGGTTCAGATACGCAGTATTTT
cdr3_aa: CASSQNLLLAGSGSDTQYF

clone_size: many
d_call: TRBD1
j_call: TRBJ1-4
v_call: TRBV30
cdr3_nt: TGTGCCTGGAGCGCGAACAGGGGCGAAAAACTGTTTTTT
cdr3_aa: CAWSANRGEKLFF

clone_size: many
d_call: .
j_call: TRBJ1-1
v_call: TRBV6-1
cdr3_nt: TGTGCCAGCATCACGGACAGCAACACTGAAGCTTTCTTT
cdr3_aa: CASITDSNTEAFF

clone_size: many
d_call: .
j_call: TRBJ2-1
v_call: TRBV15
cdr3_nt: TGTGCCACCAGCAGAGATAGCAATGAGCAGTTCTTC
cdr3_aa: CATSRDSNEQFF

clone_size: many
d_call: .
j_call: TRBJ1-4
v_call: TRBV7-9
cdr3_nt: TGTGCCAGCAGCTTAGGGGCCAAACGGGAAGAAAAACTGTTTTTT
cdr3_aa: CASSLGAKREEKLFF

clone_size: many
d_call: .
j_call: TRBJ1-2
v_call: TRBV30
cdr3_nt: TGTGCCTGGAATCAGGGAGGGTTTATGAACTATGGCTACACCTTC
cdr3_aa: CAWNQGGFMNYGYTF

clone_size: few
d_call: TRBD2
j_call: TRBJ2-5
v_call: TRBV20-1
cdr3_nt: TGCAGTGCTAGGGTAGCGGGGACGGAGACCCAGTACTTC
cdr3_aa: CSARVAGTETQYF